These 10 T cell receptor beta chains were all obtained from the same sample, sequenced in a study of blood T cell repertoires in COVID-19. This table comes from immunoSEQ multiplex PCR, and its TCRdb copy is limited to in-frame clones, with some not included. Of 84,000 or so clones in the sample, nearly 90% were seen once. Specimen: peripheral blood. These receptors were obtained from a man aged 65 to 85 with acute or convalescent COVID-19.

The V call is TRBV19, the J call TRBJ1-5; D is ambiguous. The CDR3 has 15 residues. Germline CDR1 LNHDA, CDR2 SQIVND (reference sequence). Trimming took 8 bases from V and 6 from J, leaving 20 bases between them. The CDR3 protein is CASVGLSGIIQPQHF. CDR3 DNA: TGTGCCAGTGTGGGGTTAAGCGGAATAATTCAGCCCCAGCATTTT.

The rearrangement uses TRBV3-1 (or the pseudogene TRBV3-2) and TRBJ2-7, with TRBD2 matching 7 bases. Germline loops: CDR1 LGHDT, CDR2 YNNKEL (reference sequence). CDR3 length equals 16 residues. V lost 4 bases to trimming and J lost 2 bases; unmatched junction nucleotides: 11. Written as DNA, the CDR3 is TGTGCCAGCAGCCCGAGACTCGAGACTAGCCCCTACGAGCAGTACTTC. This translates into CASSPRLETSPYEQYF.

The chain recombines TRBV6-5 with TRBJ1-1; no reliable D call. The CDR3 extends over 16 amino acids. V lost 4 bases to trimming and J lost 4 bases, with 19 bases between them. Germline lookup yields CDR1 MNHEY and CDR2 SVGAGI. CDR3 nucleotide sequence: TGTGCCAGCAGTTCCCGTCTAAGTTTTGGGCTCACTGAAGCTTTCTTT. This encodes CASSSRLSFGLTEAFF.

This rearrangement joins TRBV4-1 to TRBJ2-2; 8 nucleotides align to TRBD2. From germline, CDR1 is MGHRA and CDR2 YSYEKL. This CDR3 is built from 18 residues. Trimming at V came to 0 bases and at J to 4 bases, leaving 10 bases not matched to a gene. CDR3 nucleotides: TGCGCCAGCAGCCAAGAGATTTGGCGGGGGGTCGGCACCGGGGAGCTGTTTTTT. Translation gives CASSQEIWRGVGTGELFF.

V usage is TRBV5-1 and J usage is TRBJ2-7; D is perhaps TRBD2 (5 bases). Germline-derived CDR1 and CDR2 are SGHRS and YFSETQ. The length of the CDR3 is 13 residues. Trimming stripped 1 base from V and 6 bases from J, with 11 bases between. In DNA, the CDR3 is TGCGCCAGCAGCTTGTCGGGTCGGGGCGAGCAGTACTTC. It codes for CASSLSGRGEQYF.

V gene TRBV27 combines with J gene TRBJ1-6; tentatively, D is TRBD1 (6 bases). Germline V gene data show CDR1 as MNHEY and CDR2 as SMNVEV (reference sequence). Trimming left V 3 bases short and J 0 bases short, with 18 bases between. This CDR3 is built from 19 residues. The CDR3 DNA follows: TGTGCCAGCAGTTTCATCCCCGCGGGGGCTAGCTCCTATAATTCACCCCTCCACTTT. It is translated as CASSFIPAGASSYNSPLHF.

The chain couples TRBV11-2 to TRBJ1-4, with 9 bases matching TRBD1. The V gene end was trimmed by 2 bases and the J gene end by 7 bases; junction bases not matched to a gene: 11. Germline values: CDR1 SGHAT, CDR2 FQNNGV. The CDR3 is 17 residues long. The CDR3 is CASSLPSPQGAGEKLFF. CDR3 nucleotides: TGTGCCAGCAGCTTACCCTCACCACAGGGGGCAGGTGAAAAACTGTTTTTT.

CDR3 residues: CAISAGLGELFF. For the CDR3, the DNA is TGTGCCATCAGTGCCGGTCTGGGGGAGCTGTTTTTT. The chain links TRBV10-3 to TRBJ2-2; D uncertain. The CDR3 consists of 12 residues. The ends were cut back, 4 bases at V and 8 bases at J, with 8 bases in the middle. Looked up from germline, CDR1 is ENHRY and CDR2 is SYGVKD.

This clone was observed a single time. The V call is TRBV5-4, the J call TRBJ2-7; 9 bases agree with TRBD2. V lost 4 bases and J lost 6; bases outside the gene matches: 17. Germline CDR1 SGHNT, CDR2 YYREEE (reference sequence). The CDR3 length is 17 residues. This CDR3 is CASSPGGLAGVSGEQYF. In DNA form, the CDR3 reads TGTGCCAGCAGCCCTGGAGGATTAGCGGGAGTATCGGGCGAGCAGTACTTC.

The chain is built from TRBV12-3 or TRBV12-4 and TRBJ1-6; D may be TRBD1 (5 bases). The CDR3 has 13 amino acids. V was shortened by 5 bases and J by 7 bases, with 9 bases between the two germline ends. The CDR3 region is CASSPGWNSPLHF. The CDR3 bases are TGTGCCAGCAGTCCAGGGTGGAATTCACCCCTCCACTTT.